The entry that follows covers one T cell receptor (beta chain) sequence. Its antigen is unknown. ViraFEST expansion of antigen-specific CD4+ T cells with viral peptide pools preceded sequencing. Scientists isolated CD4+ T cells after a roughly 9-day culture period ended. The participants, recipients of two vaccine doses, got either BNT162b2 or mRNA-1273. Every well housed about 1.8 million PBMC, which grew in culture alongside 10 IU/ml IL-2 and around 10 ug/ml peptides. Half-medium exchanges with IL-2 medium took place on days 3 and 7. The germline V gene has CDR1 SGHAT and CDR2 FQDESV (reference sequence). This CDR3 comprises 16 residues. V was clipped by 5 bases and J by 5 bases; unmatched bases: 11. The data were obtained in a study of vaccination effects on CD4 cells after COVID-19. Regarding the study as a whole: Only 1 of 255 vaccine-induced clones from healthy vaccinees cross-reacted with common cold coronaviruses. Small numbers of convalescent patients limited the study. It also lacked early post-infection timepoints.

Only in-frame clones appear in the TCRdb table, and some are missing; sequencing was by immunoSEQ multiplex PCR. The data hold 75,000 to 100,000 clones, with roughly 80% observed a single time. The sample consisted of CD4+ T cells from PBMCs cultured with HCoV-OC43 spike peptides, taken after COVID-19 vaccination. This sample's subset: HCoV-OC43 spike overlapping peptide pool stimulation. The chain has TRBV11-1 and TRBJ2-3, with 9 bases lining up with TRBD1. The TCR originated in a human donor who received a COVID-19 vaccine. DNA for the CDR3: TGTGCCAGCAGCCCTACGCGGGACAGGGAGAGAGATACGCAGTATTTT. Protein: CASSPTRDRERDTQYF.